The rows below give T cell receptor beta chains drawn from one sample of a study of spatial heterogeneity in lung cancer. TCRdb passed the 5' RACE reads through MiXCR, listing each CDR3 protein once. The sample gives approximately 40,000 distinct CDR3 sequences, approximately 6.2% of which show up once; about 45% is in the top ten. Here the sequenced sample was PBMCs, taken at surgery. These receptors all stem from a female donor with early-stage non-small cell lung cancer. Both conserved end residues are part of each CDR3. Fields, in order: J gene, D gene, clone size, V gene, CDR3 DNA, CDR3 protein. D genes are given only for firm matches. Clone size, where shown, is once, few, many, or a class for clones that have expanded.

j_call: TRBJ1-1
d_call: .
clone_size: few
v_call: TRBV11-2
cdr3_nt: TGTGCCAGCAGCTTAGGAACGAACACTGAAGCTTTCTTT
cdr3_aa: CASSLGTNTEAFF

j_call: TRBJ2-2
d_call: .
clone_size: many
v_call: TRBV12-3/TRBV12-4
cdr3_nt: TGTGCCAGCAGTTCGAACACCGGGGAGCTGTTTTTT
cdr3_aa: CASSSNTGELFF

j_call: TRBJ1-1
d_call: TRBD1
clone_size: .
v_call: TRBV7-9
cdr3_nt: TGTGCCAGCAGACGGGACAGCCGGTCTAGGACTGAAGCTTTCTTT
cdr3_aa: CASRRDSRSRTEAFF

j_call: TRBJ2-7
d_call: .
clone_size: many
v_call: TRBV5-1
cdr3_nt: TGCGCCAGCGGAGACACCTCCTACGAGCAGTACTTC
cdr3_aa: CASGDTSYEQYF

j_call: TRBJ2-5
d_call: TRBD1
clone_size: many
v_call: TRBV24-1
cdr3_nt: TGTGCCACCAGTGATGGGGACAGAGACAAGGAGACCCAGTACTTC
cdr3_aa: CATSDGDRDKETQYF

j_call: TRBJ1-1
d_call: .
clone_size: few
v_call: TRBV7-9
cdr3_nt: TGTGCCAGCAGCTTAGGAACAAATGAAGCTTTCTTT
cdr3_aa: CASSLGTNEAFF

j_call: TRBJ1-5
d_call: .
clone_size: few
v_call: TRBV5-1
cdr3_nt: TGCGCCAGCAGCTCCTGGGGGGATCAGCCCCAGCATTTT
cdr3_aa: CASSSWGDQPQHF

j_call: TRBJ2-3
d_call: .
clone_size: many
v_call: TRBV11-2
cdr3_nt: TGTGCCAGCAGCTTATCGGCAGGGGTCGATACGCAGTATTTT
cdr3_aa: CASSLSAGVDTQYF

j_call: TRBJ2-7
d_call: .
clone_size: many
v_call: TRBV6-2/TRBV6-3
cdr3_nt: TGTGCCAGCAGTTACTCGGGCGAGTCCTACGAGCAGTACTTC
cdr3_aa: CASSYSGESYEQYF

j_call: TRBJ1-5
d_call: TRBD1
clone_size: many
v_call: TRBV2
cdr3_nt: TGTGCCAGCAGAGGCGGACAGGTACCTAATCAGCCCCAGCATTTT
cdr3_aa: CASRGGQVPNQPQHF

j_call: TRBJ2-3
d_call: .
clone_size: many
v_call: TRBV4-1
cdr3_nt: TGCGCCAGCAGCTACTCATCTAGCACAGATACGCAGTATTTT
cdr3_aa: CASSYSSSTDTQYF

j_call: TRBJ1-3
d_call: .
clone_size: many
v_call: TRBV9
cdr3_nt: TGTGCCAGCAGCGCCGGGACGGTTGGAAACACCATATATTTT
cdr3_aa: CASSAGTVGNTIYF

j_call: TRBJ2-7
d_call: .
clone_size: many
v_call: TRBV21-1
cdr3_nt: TGTGCCAGCAGCAACCCCCTGGACAGGGACAGAGGCGAGCAGTACTTC
cdr3_aa: CASSNPLDRDRGEQYF

j_call: TRBJ1-5
d_call: .
clone_size: few
v_call: TRBV19
cdr3_nt: TGTGCCAGTAGTATCTCCTGGCCTGCCACCCATTTT
cdr3_aa: CASSISWPATHF

j_call: TRBJ2-3
d_call: TRBD2
clone_size: .
v_call: TRBV5-1
cdr3_nt: TGCGCCAGCAGCCTCCGGACTAGTCTAGATACGCAGTATTTT
cdr3_aa: CASSLRTSLDTQYF

j_call: TRBJ2-5
d_call: .
clone_size: many
v_call: TRBV19
cdr3_nt: TGTGCCAGTAGTAGAGGGAGCGGGCGACAACAAGAGACCCAGTACTTC
cdr3_aa: CASSRGSGRQQETQYF

j_call: TRBJ2-7
d_call: .
clone_size: few
v_call: TRBV27
cdr3_nt: TGTGCCAGCAGTTTTAAAGGAGGGCTAATGTTCTACGAGCAGTACTTC
cdr3_aa: CASSFKGGLMFYEQYF

j_call: TRBJ2-2
d_call: .
clone_size: many
v_call: TRBV5-1
cdr3_nt: TGCGCCAGCAGCTTGGAAGGTATCTCCGGGGAGCTGTTTTTT
cdr3_aa: CASSLEGISGELFF

j_call: TRBJ2-3
d_call: .
clone_size: many
v_call: TRBV4-1
cdr3_nt: TGCGCCAGCAGCCCGGGAGCGGGTCTTACAGATACGCAGTATTTT
cdr3_aa: CASSPGAGLTDTQYF

j_call: TRBJ1-5
d_call: TRBD1
clone_size: many
v_call: TRBV28
cdr3_nt: TGTGCCAGCAGCGACAGGGGGGACCAGCCCCAGCATTTT
cdr3_aa: CASSDRGDQPQHF

j_call: TRBJ2-3
d_call: .
clone_size: many
v_call: TRBV9
cdr3_nt: TGTGCCAGCAGCGCCCGGGACTTAAGCACAGATACGCAGTACTTT
cdr3_aa: CASSARDLSTDTQYF

j_call: TRBJ2-4
d_call: .
clone_size: few
v_call: TRBV6-2/TRBV6-3
cdr3_nt: TGTGCCAGCAGTACCCGGGACGGCTTTAACATTCAGTACTTC
cdr3_aa: CASSTRDGFNIQYF

j_call: TRBJ2-6
d_call: TRBD2
clone_size: many
v_call: TRBV28
cdr3_nt: TGTGCCAGCAGCCTTCTAGCGGGGGGTTCCTCTGGGGCCAACGTCCTGACTTTC
cdr3_aa: CASSLLAGGSSGANVLTF

j_call: TRBJ2-7
d_call: TRBD1
clone_size: many
v_call: TRBV7-9
cdr3_nt: TGTGCCAGCAGCTTACTGGGGACAGCAGGCTACGAGCAGTACTTC
cdr3_aa: CASSLLGTAGYEQYF

j_call: TRBJ2-3
d_call: .
clone_size: many
v_call: TRBV7-2
cdr3_nt: TGTGCCAGCAGCGAGAAGACAGGCCTAACAGATACGCAGTATTTT
cdr3_aa: CASSEKTGLTDTQYF

j_call: TRBJ1-2
d_call: .
clone_size: .
v_call: TRBV2
cdr3_nt: TGTGCCAGCAGCGTGGGAACCGGGACATATGGCTACACCTTC
cdr3_aa: CASSVGTGTYGYTF

j_call: TRBJ2-5
d_call: .
clone_size: few
v_call: TRBV11-2
cdr3_nt: TGTGCCAGCAGCTTAGATTTTTGGGAACAAGAGACCCAGTACTTC
cdr3_aa: CASSLDFWEQETQYF

j_call: TRBJ2-1
d_call: TRBD2
clone_size: many
v_call: TRBV6-4
cdr3_nt: TGTGCCAGCGGAAACCTTGGACTAGCTGATAGAAATGAGCAGTTCTTC
cdr3_aa: CASGNLGLADRNEQFF

j_call: TRBJ2-3
d_call: TRBD1
clone_size: many
v_call: TRBV4-1
cdr3_nt: TGCGCCAGCAGCCAACTTGGACAGGGGGCAACAGATACGCAGTATTTT
cdr3_aa: CASSQLGQGATDTQYF

j_call: TRBJ2-5
d_call: .
clone_size: many
v_call: TRBV11-2
cdr3_nt: TGTGCCAGCAGCGTTCAAGAGACCCAGTACTTC
cdr3_aa: CASSVQETQYF

j_call: TRBJ2-5
d_call: TRBD2
clone_size: .
v_call: TRBV7-8
cdr3_nt: TGTGCCAGCAGCTTAGCCGGGACTAGCGCCCGAGAGACCCAGTACTTC
cdr3_aa: CASSLAGTSARETQYF

j_call: TRBJ2-1
d_call: .
clone_size: many
v_call: TRBV3-1
cdr3_nt: TGTGCCAGCAGCCCAATCTCGGGCCGGGGAAGAGAGCAGTTCTTC
cdr3_aa: CASSPISGRGREQFF

j_call: TRBJ2-3
d_call: TRBD2
clone_size: few
v_call: TRBV12-3/TRBV12-4
cdr3_nt: TGTGCCAGCAGCTCGGGACTAGCGGGGGGATTCACAGATACGCAGTATTTT
cdr3_aa: CASSSGLAGGFTDTQYF

j_call: TRBJ1-1
d_call: TRBD1
clone_size: many
v_call: TRBV6-2/TRBV6-3
cdr3_nt: TGTGCCAGCAGTCCTACAGGGGGCAGGGGAGCTTTCTTT
cdr3_aa: CASSPTGGRGAFF

j_call: TRBJ2-3
d_call: .
clone_size: many
v_call: TRBV5-1
cdr3_nt: TGCGCCAGCAGTTCCCGGCAGGGGACAGATACGCAGTATTTT
cdr3_aa: CASSSRQGTDTQYF

j_call: TRBJ2-1
d_call: TRBD1
clone_size: many
v_call: TRBV7-3
cdr3_nt: TGTGCCAGCAGTTTGACAGGGGGCAGCTCCTACAATGAGCAGTTCTTC
cdr3_aa: CASSLTGGSSYNEQFF

j_call: TRBJ2-5
d_call: .
clone_size: few
v_call: TRBV5-1
cdr3_nt: TGCGCCAGCTCCTGGGGGGCAGGGGAAGAGACCCAGTACTTC
cdr3_aa: CASSWGAGEETQYF

j_call: TRBJ1-1
d_call: .
clone_size: many
v_call: TRBV10-3
cdr3_nt: TGTGCCATCAGGAAGGAAGGCACTGAAGCTTTCTTT
cdr3_aa: CAIRKEGTEAFF

j_call: TRBJ2-3
d_call: TRBD1
clone_size: few
v_call: TRBV15
cdr3_nt: TGTGCCACCAGCAGAGATTATAGGACAGGTACGCAGTATTTT
cdr3_aa: CATSRDYRTGTQYF

j_call: TRBJ1-6
d_call: TRBD1
clone_size: many
v_call: TRBV7-2
cdr3_nt: TGTGCCAGCAGCATTCAGGGACAGGGTAATTCACCCCTCCACTTT
cdr3_aa: CASSIQGQGNSPLHF

j_call: TRBJ1-2
d_call: TRBD1
clone_size: .
v_call: TRBV7-2
cdr3_nt: TGTGCCAGCAGCTCAACAGGGGCGCCCTATGGCTACACCTTC
cdr3_aa: CASSSTGAPYGYTF

j_call: TRBJ2-2
d_call: TRBD2
clone_size: .
v_call: TRBV7-2
cdr3_nt: TGTGCCAGCAGCCTCCTAGCGGGGGTGTGGACCGGGGAGCTGTTTTTT
cdr3_aa: CASSLLAGVWTGELFF

j_call: TRBJ2-6
d_call: TRBD1
clone_size: few
v_call: TRBV20-1
cdr3_nt: TGCAGTGCTAGAGTGGGACAGGCCCCACTCTCTGGGGCCAACGTCCTGACTTTC
cdr3_aa: CSARVGQAPLSGANVLTF

j_call: TRBJ1-3
d_call: TRBD1
clone_size: few
v_call: TRBV27
cdr3_nt: TGTGCCAGCAGTCCGAACCGGGACAGGGGAAACACCATATATTTT
cdr3_aa: CASSPNRDRGNTIYF

j_call: TRBJ1-2
d_call: TRBD1
clone_size: .
v_call: TRBV20-1
cdr3_nt: TGCAGTGCAAAACAGGGGTCTTATGGCTACACCTTC
cdr3_aa: CSAKQGSYGYTF

j_call: TRBJ2-7
d_call: TRBD1
clone_size: .
v_call: TRBV7-9
cdr3_nt: TGTGCCAGCAGCTTAGACGGCAGGGGGAAAAACGAGCAGTACTTC
cdr3_aa: CASSLDGRGKNEQYF

j_call: TRBJ1-2
d_call: TRBD1
clone_size: many
v_call: TRBV5-1
cdr3_nt: TGCGCCAGCAGCTTGGCAGGCACAGGGGATCGCTACACCTTC
cdr3_aa: CASSLAGTGDRYTF

j_call: TRBJ2-2
d_call: TRBD2
clone_size: many
v_call: TRBV4-2
cdr3_nt: TGTGCCAGCAGCCAAAAAGCGGGGGGCAACACCGGGGAGCTGTTTTTT
cdr3_aa: CASSQKAGGNTGELFF

j_call: TRBJ2-3
d_call: .
clone_size: many
v_call: TRBV7-2
cdr3_nt: TGTGCCAGCAGCTTAGCGGCCCGTTTAGATACGCAGTATTTT
cdr3_aa: CASSLAARLDTQYF

j_call: TRBJ2-7
d_call: .
clone_size: many
v_call: TRBV13
cdr3_nt: TGTGCCAGCAGCTTCCGAGGGTCTTCCTACGAGCAGTACTTC
cdr3_aa: CASSFRGSSYEQYF

j_call: TRBJ1-1
d_call: .
clone_size: few
v_call: TRBV20-1
cdr3_nt: TGCAGTGCTCGATCGGGGGGGCAGGGTACTGAAGCTTTCTTT
cdr3_aa: CSARSGGQGTEAFF

j_call: TRBJ2-5
d_call: .
clone_size: few
v_call: TRBV18
cdr3_nt: TGTGCCAGCTCACCAGGCGTGGGGGGCGTCGAGACCCAGTACTTC
cdr3_aa: CASSPGVGGVETQYF